Listed below are T cell receptor beta chains from one sample, sequenced in a study of blood T cell repertoires in COVID-19. Profiled with immunoSEQ multiplex PCR; TCRdb holds only in-frame clones, not every one. The table lists roughly 430,000 clones, around 90% of them singletons. The sequenced sample was PBMCs or T cells enriched from blood (not recorded which). The receptor source for this set is a woman aged 35 to 49 with acute COVID-19. CDR3s include the opening cysteine and the closing phenylalanine or tryptophan. The D gene is left open where the match is weak. Clone size appears in some rows only: once, few, many, or a class for an expanded clone.

d_call j_call v_call clone_size cdr3_nt cdr3_aa
- TRBJ1-5 TRBV19 - TGTGCCAGTAGTATACGGGGGGCTGATCAGCCCCAGCATTTT CASSIRGADQPQHF
TRBD2 TRBJ2-5 TRBV6-5 - TGTGCCAGCAGTACCGGGGGGTCAGGAGAGACCCAGTACTTC CASSTGGSGETQYF
- TRBJ2-7 TRBV4-1 - TGCGCCAGCAGCCAAGACCCGGTAGCCTACGAGCAGTACTTC CASSQDPVAYEQYF
TRBD1 TRBJ2-1 TRBV7-8 - TGTGCCAGCAGCTTAGCGCTCATGGGACAGGGGAATGTGTACAATGAGCAGTTCTTC CASSLALMGQGNVYNEQFF
TRBD1 TRBJ1-1 TRBV10-3 - TGTGCCATCAGTGCCACTACAGGGGACTGGACTGAAGCTTTCTTT CAISATTGDWTEAFF
TRBD1 TRBJ1-1 TRBV3-1/TRBV3-2 - TGTGCCAGCAGCCAACCTGACAGGGGGGTTGACGCTTTCTTT CASSQPDRGVDAFF
TRBD2 TRBJ2-1 TRBV11-2 - TGTGCCAGCAGTCGTATAGCGGGGGGGCAGAATGAGCAGTTCTTC CASSRIAGGQNEQFF
TRBD1 TRBJ2-2 TRBV5-1 - TGCGCCAGCAGCCCTCTGGGACAGGGAGACACCGGGGAGCTGTTTTTT CASSPLGQGDTGELFF
TRBD1 TRBJ1-2 TRBV27 - TGTGCCAGCAGATCAGGACAGGGACTTTTTGGCTACACCTTC CASRSGQGLFGYTF
- TRBJ1-5 TRBV5-1 - TGCGCCAGCAGCTTGGCCGGGAATAGCAATCAGCCCCAGCATTTT CASSLAGNSNQPQHF
- TRBJ2-7 TRBV24-1 - TGTGCCACCAGGAGGGGGGGCGAGCAGTACTTC CATRRGGEQYF
- TRBJ2-1 TRBV6-5 - TGTGCCAGCACTCCGACTAGCTCCTACAATGAGCAGTTCTTC CASTPTSSYNEQFF
- TRBJ1-1 TRBV27 once TGTGCCAGCAGTCCAAAGACAGGAGCGAACACTGAAGCTTTCTTT CASSPKTGANTEAFF
- TRBJ1-2 TRBV28 once TGTGCCAGCAGTTTGGCAGATTATGGCTACACCTTC CASSLADYGYTF
- TRBJ1-2 TRBV28 - TGTGCCAGCAGTTTGCGGGATAACTATGGCTACACCTTC CASSLRDNYGYTF
TRBD1 TRBJ1-2 TRBV19 - TGTGCCAGTAGTATAAATCGACAGGGAGGTGGCTACACCTTC CASSINRQGGGYTF
- TRBJ1-3 TRBV5-1 - TGCGCCAGCAGCCCCGACGGGGCGGGAGGAAACACCATATATTTT CASSPDGAGGNTIYF
TRBD1 TRBJ2-7 TRBV20-1 - TGCAGTGCTAGTAGCGACAGGGGTATTGGCTACGAGCAGTACTTC CSASSDRGIGYEQYF